This T cell receptor beta chain derives from a study of identical twins. General study results and limits: There were fewer insertions in abundant cord blood beta clonotypes, but memory repertoires showed no such pattern.

Germline loops: CDR1 MNHEY, CDR2 SMNVEV (reference sequence). V was trimmed by 8 bases and J by 8 bases, leaving 22 bases between them. This CDR3 region has 15 residues. With respect to this clonotype: The target antigen is unknown.

Each CDR3 protein gets one entry after TCRdb re-called the 5' RACE reads with MiXCR. The sample holds approximately 230,000 distinct CDR3 sequences; about 6.7% are singletons and the top ten take roughly 14%. Healthy Caucasians alone served as donors. These sequences were also reported in another study, on T cells expressing NK-cell markers. That work contributes: Seven donors tested HCMV-seropositive and one tested seronegative among the eight sequenced. Dominant NKG2C+ clonotypes made up about 1.0-7.5% of CD8+ T cells in 5 or 6 donors.

The TCR originated in a woman between 18 and 30 years old in good health. What was sequenced was CD8+ T cells sorted from blood. The chain recombines TRBV27 with TRBJ2-1; D remains ambiguous. The CDR3: CASGLRVQRYHEQFF. As DNA, the CDR3 is TGTGCCAGCGGTCTCCGGGTCCAGAGGTACCATGAGCAGTTCTTC.